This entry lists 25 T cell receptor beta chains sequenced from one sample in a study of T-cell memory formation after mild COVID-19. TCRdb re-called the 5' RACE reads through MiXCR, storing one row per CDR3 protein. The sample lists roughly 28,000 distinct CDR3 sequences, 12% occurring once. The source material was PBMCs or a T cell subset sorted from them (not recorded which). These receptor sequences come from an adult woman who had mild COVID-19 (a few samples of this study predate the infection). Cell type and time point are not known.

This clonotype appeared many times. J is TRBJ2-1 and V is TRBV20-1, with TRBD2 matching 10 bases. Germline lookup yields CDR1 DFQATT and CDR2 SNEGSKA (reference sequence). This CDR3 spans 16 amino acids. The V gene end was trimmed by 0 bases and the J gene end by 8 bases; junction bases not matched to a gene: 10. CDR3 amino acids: CSARDPRLAGADEQFF. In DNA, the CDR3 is TGCAGTGCTAGAGATCCCCGGCTAGCGGGAGCGGATGAGCAGTTCTTC.

CDR3 nucleotides: TGTGCCAGCAGTGAGTCGGGGAGACTCGGCACAGATACGCAGTATTTT. Residues: CASSESGRLGTDTQYF. The genes are TRBV25-1 and TRBJ2-3; D is perhaps TRBD2 (5 bases). Trimming took 3 bases from V and 1 from J, leaving 14 bases between them. Germline values: CDR1 MGHDK, CDR2 SYGVNS. The CDR3 is 16 residues long.

CDR3 residues: CASSRDGSSGANVLTF. In DNA form, the CDR3 reads TGTGCCAGTAGTAGGGACGGCAGCTCTGGGGCCAACGTCCTGACTTTC. The chain combines TRBV19 with TRBJ2-6; D tentatively fits TRBD1 or TRBD2 (5 bases each). Germline V CDR1 and CDR2: LNHDA, SQIVND (reference sequence). The CDR3 runs to 16 residues. V was trimmed by 4 bases and J by 0 bases, leaving 10 bases between them.

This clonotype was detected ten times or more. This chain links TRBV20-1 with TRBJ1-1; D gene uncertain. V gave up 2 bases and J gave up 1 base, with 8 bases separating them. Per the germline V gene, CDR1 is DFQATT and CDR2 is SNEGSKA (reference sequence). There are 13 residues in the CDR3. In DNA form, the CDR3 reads TGCAGTGCTAGATCCGCAGGGAACACTGAAGCTTTCTTT. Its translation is CSARSAGNTEAFF.

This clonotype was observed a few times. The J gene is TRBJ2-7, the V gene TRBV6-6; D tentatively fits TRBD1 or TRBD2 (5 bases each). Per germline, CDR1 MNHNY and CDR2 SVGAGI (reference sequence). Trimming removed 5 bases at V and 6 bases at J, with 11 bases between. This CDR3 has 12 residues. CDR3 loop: CASSLLGPEQYF. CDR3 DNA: TGTGCCAGCAGTCTACTGGGACCCGAGCAGTACTTC.

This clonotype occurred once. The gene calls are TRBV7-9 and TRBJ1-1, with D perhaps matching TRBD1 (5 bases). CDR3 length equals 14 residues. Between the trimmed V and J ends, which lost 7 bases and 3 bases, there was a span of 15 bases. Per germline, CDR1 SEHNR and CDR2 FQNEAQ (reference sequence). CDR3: CASTLGGRDTEAFF. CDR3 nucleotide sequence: TGTGCCAGCACCCTCGGGGGTCGAGACACTGAAGCTTTCTTT. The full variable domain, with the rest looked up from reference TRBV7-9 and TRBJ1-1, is DTGVSQNPRHKITKRGQNVTFRCDPISEHNRLYWYRQTLGQGPEFLTYFQNEAQLEKSRLLSDRFSAERPKGSFSTLEIQRTEQGDSAMYLCASTLGGRDTEAFFGQGTRLTVV.

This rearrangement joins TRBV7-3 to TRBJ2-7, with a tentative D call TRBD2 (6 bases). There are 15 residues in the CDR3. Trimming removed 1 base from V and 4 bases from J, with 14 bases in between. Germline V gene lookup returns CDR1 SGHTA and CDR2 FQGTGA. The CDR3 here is CASSLSAGRGYEQYF. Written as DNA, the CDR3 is TGTGCCAGCAGCTTAAGTGCGGGCCGGGGGTACGAGCAGTACTTC.

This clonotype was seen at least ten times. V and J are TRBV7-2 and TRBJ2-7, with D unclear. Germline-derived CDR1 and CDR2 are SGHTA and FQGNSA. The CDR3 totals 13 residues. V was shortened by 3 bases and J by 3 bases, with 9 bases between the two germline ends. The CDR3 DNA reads TGTGCCAGCAGCTTCGACTCTAACTACGAGCAGTACTTC. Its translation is CASSFDSNYEQYF.

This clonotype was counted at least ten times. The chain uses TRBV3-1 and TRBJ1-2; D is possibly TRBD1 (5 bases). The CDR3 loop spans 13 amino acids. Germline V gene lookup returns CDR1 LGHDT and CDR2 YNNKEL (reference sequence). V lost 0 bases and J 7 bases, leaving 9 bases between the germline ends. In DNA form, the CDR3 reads TGTGCCAGCAGCCAAGATTTCAGGGCTGGCTACACCTTC. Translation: CASSQDFRAGYTF.

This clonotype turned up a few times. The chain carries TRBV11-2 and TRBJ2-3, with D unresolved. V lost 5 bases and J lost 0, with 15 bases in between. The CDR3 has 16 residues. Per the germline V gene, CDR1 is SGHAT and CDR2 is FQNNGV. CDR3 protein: CASSPGIRVSTDTQYF. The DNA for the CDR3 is TGTGCCAGCAGCCCAGGTATAAGGGTTAGCACAGATACGCAGTATTTT.

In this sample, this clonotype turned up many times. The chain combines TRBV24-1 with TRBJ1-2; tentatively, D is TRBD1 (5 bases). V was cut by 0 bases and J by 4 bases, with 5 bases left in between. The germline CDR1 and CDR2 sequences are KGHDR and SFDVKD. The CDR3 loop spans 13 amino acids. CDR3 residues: CATSDLDSYGYTF. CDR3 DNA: TGTGCCACCAGTGATTTGGACAGCTATGGCTACACCTTC.

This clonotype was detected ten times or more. In DNA, the CDR3 is TGTGCCAGCAGTTTAGGTAGGCTCAGACAGCGGGAGAGGTTATACGAGCAGTACTTC. Translating gives CASSLGRLRQRERLYEQYF. The rearrangement joins TRBV12-3 or TRBV12-4 to TRBJ2-7; 8 bases map to TRBD2. This CDR3 has 19 residues. With 1 base clipped from V and 4 bases from J, the junction kept 18 bases outside the gene matches.

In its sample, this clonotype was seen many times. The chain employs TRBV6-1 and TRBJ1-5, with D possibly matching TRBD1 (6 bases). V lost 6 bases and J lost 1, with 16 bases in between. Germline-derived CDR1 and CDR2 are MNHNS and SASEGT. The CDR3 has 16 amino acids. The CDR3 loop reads CASSRFTGTSNQPQHF. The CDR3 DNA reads TGTGCCAGCAGCCGTTTTACAGGGACCAGCAATCAGCCCCAGCATTTT.

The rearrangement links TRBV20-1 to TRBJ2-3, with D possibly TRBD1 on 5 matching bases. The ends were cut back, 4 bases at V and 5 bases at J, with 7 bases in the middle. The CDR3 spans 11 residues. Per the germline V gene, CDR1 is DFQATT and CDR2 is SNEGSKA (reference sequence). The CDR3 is CSANQGDTQYF. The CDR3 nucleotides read TGCAGTGCTAACCAGGGAGATACGCAGTATTTT.

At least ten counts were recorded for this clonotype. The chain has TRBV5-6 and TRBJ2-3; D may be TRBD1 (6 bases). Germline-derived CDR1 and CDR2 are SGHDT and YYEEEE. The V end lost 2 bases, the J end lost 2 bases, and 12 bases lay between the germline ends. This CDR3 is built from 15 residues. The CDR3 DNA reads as TGTGCCAGCAGCTTCCCTGCAGGGGTCACAGATACGCAGTATTTT. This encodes CASSFPAGVTDTQYF.

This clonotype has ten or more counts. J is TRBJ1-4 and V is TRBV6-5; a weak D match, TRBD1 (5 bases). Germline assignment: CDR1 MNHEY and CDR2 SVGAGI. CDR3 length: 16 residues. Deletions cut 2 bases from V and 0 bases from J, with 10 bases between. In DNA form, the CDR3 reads TGTGCCAGCAGTTACCGGGGGGTTGCAACTAATGAAAAACTGTTTTTT. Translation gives CASSYRGVATNEKLFF.

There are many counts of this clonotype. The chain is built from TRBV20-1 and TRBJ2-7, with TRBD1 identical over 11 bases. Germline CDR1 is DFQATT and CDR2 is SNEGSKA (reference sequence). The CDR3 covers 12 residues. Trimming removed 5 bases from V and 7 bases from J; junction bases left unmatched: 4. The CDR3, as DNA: TGCAGTGCTCGGACAGGGGGCTCGGAGCAGTACTTC. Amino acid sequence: CSARTGGSEQYF.

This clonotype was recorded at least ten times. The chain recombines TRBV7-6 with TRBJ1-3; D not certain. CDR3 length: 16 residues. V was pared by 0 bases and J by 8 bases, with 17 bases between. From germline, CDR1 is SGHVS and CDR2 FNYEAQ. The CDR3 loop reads CASSLARQVGGDTIYF. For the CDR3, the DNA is TGTGCCAGCAGCTTAGCGCGTCAGGTCGGAGGTGACACCATATATTTT. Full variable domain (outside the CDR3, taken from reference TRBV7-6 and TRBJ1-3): GAGVSQSPRYKVTKRGQDVALRCDPISGHVSLYWYRQALGQGPEFLTYFNYEAQQDKSGLPNDRFSAERPEGSISTLTIQRTEQRDSAMYRCASSLARQVGGDTIYFGEGSWLTVV.

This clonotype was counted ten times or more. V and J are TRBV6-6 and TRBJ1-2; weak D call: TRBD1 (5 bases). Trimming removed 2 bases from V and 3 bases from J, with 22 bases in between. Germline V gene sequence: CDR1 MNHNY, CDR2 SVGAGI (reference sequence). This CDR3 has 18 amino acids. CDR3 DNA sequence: TGTGCCAGCAGTTACCCACTAATACGGACAAGGGAGGACTATGGCTACACCTTC. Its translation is CASSYPLIRTREDYGYTF.

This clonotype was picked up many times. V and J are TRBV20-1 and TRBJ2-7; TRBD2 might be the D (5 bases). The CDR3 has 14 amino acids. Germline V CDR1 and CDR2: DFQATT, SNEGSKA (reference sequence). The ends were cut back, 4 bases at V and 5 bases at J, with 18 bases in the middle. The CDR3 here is CSAIPPRGINEQYF. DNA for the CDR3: TGCAGTGCTATACCCCCGAGAGGGATCAACGAGCAGTACTTC.

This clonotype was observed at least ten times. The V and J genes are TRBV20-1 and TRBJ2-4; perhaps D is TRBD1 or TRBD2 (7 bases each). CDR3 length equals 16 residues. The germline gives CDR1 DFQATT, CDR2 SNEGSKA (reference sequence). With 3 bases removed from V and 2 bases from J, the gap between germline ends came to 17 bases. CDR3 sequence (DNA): TGCAGTGCTAGGCCCCAGGGGGGGGCGACCAAAAACATTCAGTACTTC. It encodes CSARPQGGATKNIQYF.

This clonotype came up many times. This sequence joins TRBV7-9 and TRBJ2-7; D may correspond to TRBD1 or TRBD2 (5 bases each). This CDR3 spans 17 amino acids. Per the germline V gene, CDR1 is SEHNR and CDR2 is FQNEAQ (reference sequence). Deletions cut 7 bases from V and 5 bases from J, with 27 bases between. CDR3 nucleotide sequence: TGTGCCAGCACCCCCCCCCCGGGACGGGCATTACTGAACGAGCAGTACTTC. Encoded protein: CASTPPPGRALLNEQYF.

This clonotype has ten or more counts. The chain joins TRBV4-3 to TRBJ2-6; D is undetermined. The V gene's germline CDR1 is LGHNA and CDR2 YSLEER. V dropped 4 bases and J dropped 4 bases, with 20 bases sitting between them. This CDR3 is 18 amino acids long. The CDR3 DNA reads TGCGCCAGCAGCCCATCCTTCTCTCGGCTCGGGGGGGCCAACGTCCTGACTTTC. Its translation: CASSPSFSRLGGANVLTF.

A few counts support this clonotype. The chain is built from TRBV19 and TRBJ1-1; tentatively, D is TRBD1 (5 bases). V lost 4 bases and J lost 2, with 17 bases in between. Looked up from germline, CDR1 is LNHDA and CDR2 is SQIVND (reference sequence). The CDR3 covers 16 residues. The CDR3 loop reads CASSTPLRGGNTEAFF. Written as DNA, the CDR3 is TGTGCCAGTAGTACGCCACTAAGGGGCGGAAACACTGAAGCTTTCTTT.

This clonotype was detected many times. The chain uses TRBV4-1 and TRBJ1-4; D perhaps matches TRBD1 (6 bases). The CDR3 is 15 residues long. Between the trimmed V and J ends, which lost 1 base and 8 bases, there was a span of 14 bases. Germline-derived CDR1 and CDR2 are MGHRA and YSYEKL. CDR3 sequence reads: CASSQGAGAGEKLFF. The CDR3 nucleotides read TGCGCCAGCAGCCAAGGGGCGGGGGCAGGGGAAAAACTGTTTTTT.